This T cell receptor beta chain is drawn from a study of blood T cell repertoires in COVID-19. Overall study: There were acute and convalescent COVID-19 samples, and they came from the United States, Italy and Spain. T cells, B-cell-depleted T cells, or PBMCs provided the cDNA or gDNA that served as material.

Per the original data handling: Estimation of nucleated cell counts relied on the amplification of reference gene primers. Produced via immunoSEQ multiplex PCR; TCRdb's table is partial and in-frame only. Clone size and V and J calls were adopted from that table, with D and trimming inferred from the DNA. Of 70,000 to 100,000 clones in the sample, over 65% were seen once. This CDR3 comprises 15 residues. Trimming left V 2 bases short and J 7 bases short, with 14 bases between. Germline-derived CDR1 and CDR2 are SNHLY and FYNNEI. Sequences were obtained from peripheral blood. This chain joins TRBV2 and TRBJ1-4; possibly TRBD1 for D (6 bases). The TCR comes from a human donor in a cohort sampled during active COVID-19. The CDR3 nucleotides are TGTGCCAGCAGTGAATTGAACAGGGCGGGTGAAAAACTGTTTTTT. As protein: CASSELNRAGEKLFF.